In this sample, the clone carrying this T cell receptor beta chain turned up a few times. The CDR3 length is 20 residues. Germline trimming cut 0 bases from V and 4 bases from J; bases unmatched to any gene: 17. Germline V gene data show CDR1 as MNHEY and CDR2 as SVGEGT. The time point here: pre-sensitization, week 0. Treatment of the sample: therapeutic diphenylcyclopropenone sensitization with weekly scalp DPC. These data originate in a study of human T cells and chemical hapten exposure. TCRdb reprocessed the RACE reads via MiXCR and lists one record per CDR3 protein. The sample yields 50,000 to 65,000 distinct CDR3 sequences, over 8% seen once.

The chain carries TRBV6-2 or TRBV6-3 and TRBJ1-1, with 10 bases fitting TRBD1. This TCR was sampled from a woman aged 40 to 50 with alopecia areata. Some clones in this sample may be carry-over from other donors' samples. The sequencing used whole blood, collected in connection with sensitization to the hapten diphenylcyclopropenone (DPC). DNA of the CDR3: TGTGCCAGCAGTTACTCCCTTACCGGGACAGGGGCGCTGGGGGTCACTGAAGCTTTCTTT. Translating it yields CASSYSLTGTGALGVTEAFF.